The 31 T cell receptor beta chains presented below share a single source sample, sequenced in a study of Graves' ophthalmopathy and Graves' hyperthyroidism. Amplified TCR beta CDR3 regions were obtained using RNA transcripts as template. Second-round multiplex PCR came after first-round RT-PCR with HTBI primers. TCRdb re-analysed the multiplex PCR reads in MiXCR, keeping a single row per CDR3 protein. Of about 210,000 distinct CDR3 sequences listed, 25% to 30% are singletons. Sequenced input: peripheral blood. The receptors shown here come from a middle-aged man with Graves' ophthalmopathy.

V is TRBV12-3 or TRBV12-4 and J is TRBJ1-5; TRBD1 might be the D (5 bases). The CDR3 runs to 14 residues. Between the trimmed V and J ends, which lost 1 base and 7 bases, there was a span of 11 bases. The CDR3 region has the DNA TGTGCCAGCAGTTTAGACAGGTTCGACCAGCCCCAGCATTTT. Amino acid sequence: CASSLDRFDQPQHF.

This clonotype was picked up many times. The chain joins TRBV7-2 to TRBJ1-5; 8 bases are a match to TRBD1. V shed 2 bases and J 5 bases; nucleotides not matched to a gene: 8. The CDR3 loop spans 16 amino acids. From germline, CDR1 is SGHTA and CDR2 FQGNSA. CDR3 nucleotides: TGTGCCAGCAGCTTAAGGGCAGGGGGCGTTGATCAGCCCCAGCATTTT. It translates to CASSLRAGGVDQPQHF.

This clonotype came up many times. V gene TRBV6-1 combines with J gene TRBJ2-7, with a tentative D call TRBD2 (6 bases). V lost 1 base to trimming and J lost 3 bases, with 10 bases between them. There are 14 residues in the CDR3. From germline, CDR1 is MNHNS and CDR2 SASEGT. Here the CDR3 reads CASSEVEEGYEQYF. The DNA for the CDR3 is TGTGCCAGCAGTGAAGTTGAGGAGGGCTACGAGCAGTACTTC.

V is TRBV10-3 and J is TRBJ1-1, with D perhaps matching TRBD1 (5 bases). The V gene's germline CDR1 is ENHRY and CDR2 SYGVKD. V was cut by 4 bases and J by 0 bases, with 9 bases left in between. The CDR3 is 14 amino acids. CDR3: CAISGGDLNTEAFF. CDR3 nucleotide sequence: TGTGCCATCAGTGGCGGGGACCTGAACACTGAAGCTTTCTTT.

This clonotype was observed many times. The chain carries TRBV28 and TRBJ2-7; TRBD1 agrees at 8 bases. The CDR3 length is 14 residues. From germline, CDR1 is MDHEN and CDR2 SYDVKM. The ends lost 3 bases at V and 6 bases at J; junction bases unmatched: 7. CDR3 protein: CASSFGTGIGEQYF. The CDR3 nucleotides read TGTGCCAGCAGTTTCGGGACAGGCATAGGCGAGCAGTACTTC.

In this sample, this clonotype turned up many times. The chain employs TRBV6-5 and TRBJ1-1; a possible D gene is TRBD1 (6 bases). V gave up 3 bases and J gave up 2 bases, with 10 bases separating them. The CDR3 is 14 amino acids. Germline V CDR1 and CDR2: MNHEY, SVGAGI. CDR3: CASSYSGHNTEAFF. The CDR3 DNA is TGTGCCAGCAGTTATTCGGGACACAACACTGAAGCTTTCTTT.

This clonotype came up many times. The chain combines TRBV6-4 with TRBJ2-2, with 7 nucleotides matching TRBD2. The CDR3 extends over 17 amino acids. Germline trimming cut 6 bases from V and 2 bases from J; bases unmatched to any gene: 12. In germline, CDR1 is MRHNA, CDR2 SNTAGT. For the CDR3, the DNA is TGTGCCAGCAGGCCTCCAACCAGCGGGGTCAACACCGGGGAGCTGTTTTTT. Its protein product is CASRPPTSGVNTGELFF.

This clonotype was seen ten or more times. V gene TRBV7-9 combines with J gene TRBJ2-7; D is perhaps TRBD1 (5 bases). CDR1 is SEHNR, CDR2 FQNEAQ, per germline (reference sequence). This CDR3 has 15 residues. Between the trimmed V and J ends, which lost 3 bases and 4 bases, there was a span of 16 bases. The CDR3 coding sequence is TGTGCCAGCAGCTTTCCAGGACAAGGGGATTACGAGCAGTACTTC. This translates into CASSFPGQGDYEQYF.

This clonotype was counted at least ten times. This chain joins TRBV11-2 and TRBJ2-5; tentatively, D is TRBD1 (5 bases). Germline V gene data show CDR1 as SGHAT and CDR2 as FQNNGV. Trimming pared 5 bases from V and 0 bases from J, leaving 10 bases between. The CDR3 is 14 amino acids. In nucleotides, the CDR3 is TGTGCCAGCAGCGTCACAGGTTACCAAGAGACCCAGTACTTC. Translation gives CASSVTGYQETQYF.

This clonotype was picked up many times. The rearrangement links TRBV11-2 to TRBJ2-7; TRBD2 is a possible D gene (6 bases). The CDR3 is made up of 15 amino acids. V was clipped by 2 bases and J by 5 bases, with 16 bases between them. Germline CDR1 and CDR2: SGHAT and FQNNGV. The CDR3 nucleotides read TGTGCCAGCAGCTTATGGCTTGGAGGGCCCCACGAGCAGTACTTC. Its protein is CASSLWLGGPHEQYF. The variable domain in full, with the rest retrieved from reference TRBV11-2 and TRBJ2-7, is EAGVAQSPRYKIIEKRQSVAFWCNPISGHATLYWYQQILGQGPKLLIQFQNNGVVDDSQLPKDRFSAERLKGVDSTLKIQPAKLEDSAVYLCASSLWLGGPHEQYFGPGTRLTVT.

This clonotype was recorded many times. The rearrangement uses TRBV4-1 and TRBJ1-6, with D possibly TRBD1 on 6 matching bases. Trimming pared 1 base from V and 5 bases from J, leaving 9 bases between. The germline V gene encodes CDR1 MGHRA and CDR2 YSYEKL. The CDR3 is 15 amino acids. CDR3 nucleotides: TGCGCCAGCAGCCAAGCCGGACAGAATAATTCACCCCTCCACTTT. Translated: CASSQAGQNNSPLHF.

The chain links TRBV6-2 or TRBV6-3 to TRBJ1-1; D may be TRBD1 (5 bases). Trimming shortened V by 7 bases and J by 8 bases, and 17 bases separated the two germline ends. CDR1 and CDR2 from the germline V gene are MNHEY and SVGEGT. The CDR3 totals 13 residues. This CDR3 is CASTLTGAPEAFF. CDR3 in DNA: TGTGCCAGCACCCTCACAGGAGCCCCCGAAGCTTTCTTT.

At least ten counts were recorded for this clonotype. CDR3 amino acids: CASSSPQETQYF. The DNA for the CDR3 is TGTGCCAGCAGTTCCCCGCAAGAGACCCAGTACTTC. The genes are TRBV27 and TRBJ2-5, with unresolved D. This CDR3 contains 12 residues. V shed 4 bases and J shed 2 bases, with 5 bases lying between them. Germline V gene lookup returns CDR1 MNHEY and CDR2 SMNVEV (reference sequence).

This clonotype was seen many times. The chain is built from TRBV28 and TRBJ2-7, with a tentative D call TRBD1 (5 bases). Per the germline V gene, CDR1 is MDHEN and CDR2 is SYDVKM. Deletions cut 3 bases from V and 4 bases from J, with 13 bases between. The CDR3 covers 14 residues. CDR3 DNA: TGTGCCAGCAGTTTCAGTCAGGGTGGTTACGAGCAGTACTTC. Protein sequence: CASSFSQGGYEQYF.

The V call is TRBV20-1, the J call TRBJ1-2, with 9 bases lining up with TRBD1. The J segment lost 4 bases and the V segment lost 6 bases, leaving 12 bases of the junction unmatched. The CDR3 extends over 15 amino acids. Per the germline V gene, CDR1 is DFQATT and CDR2 is SNEGSKA (reference sequence). The CDR3 DNA is TGCAGTGCATCGGACAGGGGAAGGGATGCCTATGGCTACACCTTC. This encodes CSASDRGRDAYGYTF.

V is TRBV28 and J is TRBJ1-1; D is unclear. The CDR3 loop spans 10 amino acids. Trimming pared 6 bases from V and 7 bases from J, leaving 6 bases between. Germline loops: CDR1 MDHEN, CDR2 SYDVKM. In DNA, the CDR3 is TGTGCCAGCAGATCCGGTGAAGCTTTCTTT. It encodes CASRSGEAFF.

This clonotype was seen ten or more times. The chain has TRBV20-1 and TRBJ1-3; D gene unclear. The CDR3 is made up of 12 amino acids. The germline V gene encodes CDR1 DFQATT and CDR2 SNEGSKA (reference sequence). V gave up 6 bases and J gave up 4 bases, with 10 bases separating them. The CDR3 protein is CSAAGAGNTIYF. Written as DNA, the CDR3 is TGCAGTGCGGCAGGCGCGGGAAACACCATATATTTT.

At least ten counts were recorded for this clonotype. CDR3 residues: CASSQEGLVAPAETQYF. The CDR3 DNA is TGTGCCAGCAGCCAAGAAGGCCTAGTTGCACCCGCGGAGACCCAGTACTTC. The V call is TRBV14, the J call TRBJ2-5; D is unclear. The CDR3 runs 17 residues. Germline V lookup: CDR1 SGHDN, CDR2 FVKESK. V gave up 0 bases and J gave up 5 bases, with 19 bases separating them.

The chain couples TRBV4-3 to TRBJ2-7; 11 nucleotides align to TRBD1. CDR3 size: 16 residues. V lost 0 bases, J lost 7 bases, and 8 bases stayed unmatched. CDR1 is LGHNA, CDR2 YSLEER, per germline. CDR3 in amino acids: CASSQDLGQGVLEQYF. The CDR3 bases are TGCGCCAGCAGCCAAGACTTGGGACAGGGGGTTTTGGAGCAGTACTTC.

V and J are TRBV6-2 or TRBV6-3 and TRBJ2-7; D is unresolved. There are 12 residues in the CDR3. Trimming stripped 3 bases from V and 4 bases from J, with 7 bases between. Germline V gene sequence: CDR1 MNHEY, CDR2 SVGEGT. The CDR3 DNA reads as TGTGCCAGCAGTTATGGGGTATACGAGCAGTACTTC. Residues: CASSYGVYEQYF.

This clonotype was seen at least ten times. The chain couples TRBV7-9 to TRBJ1-1, with D hard to call. Per germline, CDR1 SEHNR and CDR2 FQNEAQ (reference sequence). The CDR3 loop spans 16 amino acids. With 1 base removed from V and 0 bases from J, the gap between germline ends came to 12 bases. The CDR3 region has the DNA TGTGCCAGCAGCTTAGTTCCAACCCCCATGAACACTGAAGCTTTCTTT. This sequence encodes CASSLVPTPMNTEAFF. The full variable domain, rest sourced from reference TRBV7-9 and TRBJ1-1, is DTGVSQNPRHKITKRGQNVTFRCDPISEHNRLYWYRQTLGQGPEFLTYFQNEAQLEKSRLLSDRFSAERPKGSFSTLEIQRTEQGDSAMYLCASSLVPTPMNTEAFFGQGTRLTVV.

This chain uses TRBV28 with TRBJ2-4, with a weak D call TRBD1 (6 bases). The CDR3 has 15 amino acids. Germline V gene lookup returns CDR1 MDHEN and CDR2 SYDVKM. Trimming pared 5 bases from V and 8 bases from J, leaving 19 bases between. This CDR3 reads CASSPRRQARDIQYF. The DNA for the CDR3 is TGTGCCAGCAGTCCCCGGCGACAGGCTCGAGACATTCAGTACTTC.

This chain uses TRBV12-3 or TRBV12-4 with TRBJ1-2; 8 bases line up with TRBD1. The V and J ends lost 4 bases and 7 bases, in that order; junction bases with no gene match: 8. The CDR3 length is 14 residues. The DNA for the CDR3 is TGTGCCAGCAGTTCTGGACAGGGACCCGGTGGCTACACCTTC. It translates to CASSSGQGPGGYTF.

This clonotype has a count of ten or more. The chain recombines TRBV14 with TRBJ2-7; D unresolved. V lost 4 bases to trimming and J lost 3 bases, with 10 bases between them. Germline values: CDR1 SGHDN, CDR2 FVKESK. This CDR3 comprises 13 residues. The CDR3 region has the DNA TGTGCCAGCAGCCCAAGACTGATCTACGAGCAGTACTTC. This codes for CASSPRLIYEQYF.

This clonotype was seen repeatedly, ten times or more. The chain couples TRBV2 to TRBJ2-5, with D uncertain. The germline V gene has CDR1 SNHLY and CDR2 FYNNEI. V lost 8 bases to trimming and J lost 7 bases, with 11 bases between them. The CDR3 is 11 amino acids. The CDR3 nucleotides read TGTGCCAGCGCCGCTTTGGGGACCCAGTACTTC. Protein product: CASAALGTQYF. Full variable domain (remainder filled in from reference TRBV2 and TRBJ2-5): EPEVTQTPSHQVTQMGQEVILRCVPISNHLYFYWYRQILGQKVEFLVSFYNNEISEKSEIFDDQFSVERPDGSNFTLKIRSTKLEDSAMYFCASAALGTQYFGPGTRLLVL.

This clonotype occurred many times. The V call is TRBV6-1, the J call TRBJ2-7; the D gene could be TRBD1 or TRBD2 (6 bases each). The V end was cut by 7 bases, the J end by 4 bases, with 14 bases between. This CDR3 is 13 amino acids long. Germline CDR1 is MNHNS and CDR2 is SASEGT. The DNA for the CDR3 is TGTGCCAGCACCCGGGGGCCCGGGTACGAGCAGTACTTC. Amino acids: CASTRGPGYEQYF.

The chain links TRBV19 to TRBJ2-7; D call uncertain. Germline loops: CDR1 LNHDA, CDR2 SQIVND (reference sequence). Trimming left V 7 bases short and J 2 bases short, with 15 bases between. This CDR3 comprises 14 residues. CDR3 sequence (DNA): TGTGCCAGTATTGGGGTTCGACCTCCCTACGAGCAGTACTTC. This codes for CASIGVRPPYEQYF. Combining the CDR3 with reference TRBV19 and TRBJ2-7 gives the whole variable domain DGGITQSPKYLFRKEGQNVTLSCEQNLNHDAMYWYRQDPGQGLRLIYYSQIVNDFQKGDIAEGYSVSREKKESFPLTVTSAQKNPTAFYLCASIGVRPPYEQYFGPGTRLTVT.

The chain couples TRBV7-9 to TRBJ2-5; the D is unclear. Germline V gene data show CDR1 as SEHNR and CDR2 as FQNEAQ (reference sequence). The CDR3 runs to 15 residues. V lost 1 base and J 4 bases, leaving 13 bases between the germline ends. CDR3 nucleotide sequence: TGTGCCAGCAGCTTAGGTCTCGCCGGGTCAGAGACCCAGTACTTC. This gives the protein CASSLGLAGSETQYF.

The count of this clonotype is one. The rearrangement uses TRBV30 and TRBJ2-5; D unresolved. The CDR3 spans 12 residues. Germline V gene lookup returns CDR1 GTSNPN and CDR2 SVGIG (reference sequence). V was shortened by 5 bases and J by 5 bases, with 12 bases between the two germline ends. The CDR3: CAWGALVETQYF. The DNA of the CDR3 is TGTGCCTGGGGCGCTCTAGTGGAGACCCAGTACTTC.

This clonotype was detected ten times or more. V gene TRBV6-5 combines with J gene TRBJ2-7; TRBD1 aligns across 8 bases. The CDR3 runs 13 residues. From germline, CDR1 is MNHEY and CDR2 SVGAGI. Trimming took 5 bases from V and 6 from J; bases not matched to a gene: 6. The CDR3 loop reads CASSQDRVGEQYF. The CDR3 bases are TGTGCCAGCAGTCAGGACAGGGTAGGCGAGCAGTACTTC.

This clonotype was seen ten or more times. The J gene is TRBJ2-5, the V gene TRBV12-3 or TRBV12-4, with 13 positions matching TRBD2. The CDR3 is 16 amino acids. V lost 5 bases, J lost 7 bases, and 10 bases stayed unmatched. The CDR3: CASSQGLAGVVRTQYF. DNA for the CDR3: TGTGCCAGCAGTCAAGGACTAGCGGGAGTCGTACGGACCCAGTACTTC.